What follows is one T cell receptor beta chain and its context. The data are from a study of OX40 agonist ivuxolimab in advanced cancers. The repertoire was sequenced with immunoSEQ multiplex PCR; TCRdb's copy has only in-frame clones and lacks some. Here the sample spans some 80,000 clones, roughly 87% being singletons. The V end lost 2 bases, the J end lost 7 bases, and 5 bases lay between the germline ends. In germline, CDR1 is MNHNY, CDR2 SVGAGI (reference sequence). The CDR3 contains 11 residues. This sequence originates from an adult with an advanced solid tumor such as melanoma, head and neck, liver or kidney cancer. The input for sequencing was CD4+ or CD8+ T cells sorted from blood, taken in a trial of the OX40 agonist ivuxolimab. The chain carries TRBV6-6 and TRBJ1-1, with D hard to call. In DNA form, the CDR3 reads TGTGCCAGCAGTTACAGCTTTGAAGCTTTCTTT. As protein: CASSYSFEAFF.